These 27 T cell receptor beta chains share one sample of origin, sequenced in a study of blood T cell repertoires in COVID-19. Profiling relied on immunoSEQ multiplex PCR, and the TCRdb table lists in-frame clones only, not all of them. The table records 250,000 to 300,000 clones, approximately 82% of them present only once. Sequenced material: PBMCs or T cells enriched from blood (not recorded which). These receptors came from a man in his forties or fifties who had been exposed to COVID-19.

The chain uses TRBV30 and TRBJ1-5; D gene ambiguous. The CDR3 runs to 13 residues. Germline CDR1 and CDR2: GTSNPN and SVGIG (reference sequence). V was clipped by 1 base and J by 4 bases, with 8 bases between them. CDR3 sequence: CAWSAKQNQPQHF. CDR3 nucleotides: TGTGCCTGGAGTGCGAAACAGAATCAGCCCCAGCATTTT.

The chain uses TRBV7-9 and TRBJ2-3; 7 bases match TRBD2. This CDR3 region has 15 residues. V dropped 1 base and J dropped 2; count of bases not matched to a gene: 3. The germline CDR1 and CDR2 sequences are SEHNR and FQNEAQ (reference sequence). In DNA, the CDR3 is TGTGCCAGCAGCTTAGGCGGGGGAGACACAGATACGCAGTATTTT. As protein: CASSLGGGDTDTQYF. The full variable domain, with the rest looked up from reference TRBV7-9 and TRBJ2-3, is DTGVSQNPRHKITKRGQNVTFRCDPISEHNRLYWYRQTLGQGPEFLTYFQNEAQLEKSRLLSDRFSAERPKGSFSTLEIQRTEQGDSAMYLCASSLGGGDTDTQYFGPGTRLTVL.

In this sample, this clone turned up a few times. The chain carries TRBV5-5 and TRBJ1-4; TRBD1 is a possible D gene (5 bases). CDR3 length: 14 residues. Deletions cut 6 bases from V and 5 bases from J, with 14 bases between. Germline values: CDR1 SGHKS, CDR2 YYEKEE (reference sequence). The CDR3 nucleotides are TGTGCCAGCACCAGATCCGGGGGGAATGAAAAACTGTTTTTT. It encodes CASTRSGGNEKLFF.

CDR3: CASSPGEQFF. CDR3 DNA sequence: TGTGCCAGCAGTCCAGGAGAGCAGTTCTTC. The chain links TRBV2 to TRBJ2-1; D unresolved. The CDR3 totals 10 residues. In germline, CDR1 is SNHLY, CDR2 FYNNEI. V lost 5 bases to trimming and J lost 10 bases, with 6 bases between them.

The CDR3 bases are TGTGCCTGGACACCCAAGGGCAGGGAAGTCTATGGCTACACCTTC. This gives the protein CAWTPKGREVYGYTF. This chain connects TRBV30 to TRBJ1-2; possibly TRBD1 for D (5 bases). Trimming removed 4 bases at V and 4 bases at J, with 19 bases between. The CDR3 has 15 residues. The germline CDR1 and CDR2 sequences are GTSNPN and SVGIG (reference sequence).

This clone was recorded only once. V usage is TRBV30 and J usage is TRBJ1-6; D might be TRBD1 (5 bases). V lost 2 bases and J lost 10, with 12 bases in between. Germline assignment: CDR1 GTSNPN and CDR2 SVGIG (reference sequence). The CDR3 loop spans 13 amino acids. The CDR3 DNA follows: TGTGCCTGGAGTAGGCAGGGTTTATCACCCCTCCACTTT. Its protein product is CAWSRQGLSPLHF.

The chain couples TRBV7-3 to TRBJ1-1, with a tentative D call TRBD1 (6 bases). Trimming left V 5 bases short and J 7 bases short, with 14 bases between. The germline gives CDR1 SGHTA, CDR2 FQGTGA. The CDR3 loop spans 13 amino acids. The CDR3 reads CASSRDINNEAFF. Written as DNA, the CDR3 is TGTGCCAGCAGCCGGGACATCAATAATGAAGCTTTCTTT. Variable domain in full (rest from reference TRBV7-3 and TRBJ1-1): GAGVSQTPSNKVTEKGKYVELRCDPISGHTALYWYRQSLGQGPEFLIYFQGTGAADDSGLPNDRFFAVRPEGSVSTLKIQRTERGDSAVYLCASSRDINNEAFFGQGTRLTVV.

The chain combines TRBV10-1 with TRBJ1-2, with no clear D. The V and J ends lost 0 bases and 7 bases respectively, with 9 bases between them. CDR1 is WNHNN, CDR2 SYGVQD, per germline (reference sequence). This CDR3 spans 13 amino acids. The CDR3 loop reads CASSESQAGGYTF. CDR3 DNA sequence: TGCGCCAGCAGTGAGTCCCAGGCTGGTGGCTACACCTTC.

The chain has TRBV30 and TRBJ2-5; D uncertain. The ends were cut back, 1 base at V and 5 bases at J, with 14 bases in the middle. CDR1 is GTSNPN and CDR2 is SVGIG in the germline V gene (reference sequence). CDR3 length: 14 residues. This CDR3 reads CAWSAGPIGETQYF. The CDR3 DNA sequence: TGTGCCTGGAGTGCGGGTCCGATTGGGGAGACCCAGTACTTC.

This rearrangement joins TRBV5-1 to TRBJ2-1; 7 nucleotides line up with TRBD1. The CDR3 has 11 residues. V shed 7 bases and J 15 bases; nucleotides not matched to a gene: 10. Per germline, CDR1 SGHRS and CDR2 YFSETQ. The CDR3 here is CASSRTGPPFF. The CDR3 DNA sequence: TGCGCCAGCTCAAGGACAGGTCCCCCGTTCTTC.

This clone was detected once. This chain connects TRBV24-1 to TRBJ2-3, with no clear D. This CDR3 region has 14 residues. Germline V gives CDR1 KGHDR, CDR2 SFDVKD. Trimming pared 4 bases from V and 3 bases from J, leaving 10 bases between. In DNA, the CDR3 is TGTGCCACCAGTGACCTGACCAGGACAGATACGCAGTATTTT. Amino acids: CATSDLTRTDTQYF.

The chain links TRBV6-1 to TRBJ1-6; the D gene is possibly TRBD1 (5 bases). The CDR3 covers 16 residues. Germline V CDR1 and CDR2: MNHNS, SASEGT. Deletions cut 2 bases from V and 5 bases from J, with 13 bases between. The CDR3: CASSERTGGNNSPLHF. The CDR3 DNA reads as TGTGCCAGCAGTGAAAGAACAGGTGGCAATAATTCACCCCTCCACTTT.

This rearrangement joins TRBV6-5 to TRBJ1-1, with D perhaps matching TRBD1 (6 bases). The V gene's germline CDR1 is MNHEY and CDR2 SVGAGI. The V end lost 5 bases, the J end lost 1 base, and 11 bases lay between the germline ends. The CDR3 length is 14 residues. The CDR3 loop reads CASSTSTGNTEAFF. For the CDR3, the DNA is TGTGCCAGCAGTACCTCGACAGGGAACACTGAAGCTTTCTTT.

The chain combines TRBV2 with TRBJ1-2; no definite D call. This CDR3 spans 13 amino acids. Germline CDR1 is SNHLY and CDR2 is FYNNEI. V was cut by 4 bases and J by 6 bases, with 12 bases left in between. The CDR3 region is CASSARISDGYTF. The CDR3 DNA reads TGTGCCAGCAGTGCCAGGATTTCCGATGGCTACACCTTC.

The chain carries TRBV29-1 and TRBJ1-1; 10 bases fit TRBD1. CDR1 SQVTM and CDR2 ANQGSEA come from the germline V gene. With 8 bases clipped from V and 5 bases from J, the junction kept 8 bases outside the gene matches. This CDR3 has 13 amino acids. The CDR3, as DNA: TGCAGCCTAAGACAGGGGGCAGGGACTGAAGCTTTCTTT. This codes for CSLRQGAGTEAFF.

The V and J genes are TRBV2 and TRBJ2-7; maybe TRBD2 (5 bases). Trimming stripped 0 bases from V and 7 bases from J, with 10 bases between. This CDR3 is built from 13 residues. Germline V lookup: CDR1 SNHLY, CDR2 FYNNEI. In DNA form, the CDR3 reads TGTGCCAGCAGTGAAGCGCTTTCGGGGGAGCAGTACTTC. Translating gives CASSEALSGEQYF.

V gene TRBV10-3 combines with J gene TRBJ2-7, with a tentative D call TRBD2 (6 bases). The CDR3 totals 14 residues. The ends were cut back, 0 bases at V and 3 bases at J, with 9 bases in the middle. CDR1 is ENHRY and CDR2 is SYGVKD in the germline V gene. This chain's CDR3 is CAISESGTLYEQYF. In nucleotides, the CDR3 is TGTGCCATCAGTGAGTCCGGGACTCTCTACGAGCAGTACTTC.

For this clone: The same CDR3 arises from other DNA sequences in this sample as well. V usage is TRBV18 and J usage is TRBJ1-1; 8 nucleotides match TRBD1. The V gene end was trimmed by 3 bases and the J gene end by 3 bases; junction bases not matched to a gene: 0. Germline lookup yields CDR1 KGHSH and CDR2 LQKENI. This CDR3 contains 13 residues. The CDR3 DNA reads as TGTGCCAGCTCACCGGGACAGGACACTGAAGCTTTCTTT. Its translation: CASSPGQDTEAFF.

The V gene is TRBV6-5, the J gene TRBJ2-3, with TRBD2 matching 8 bases. Germline V gives CDR1 MNHEY, CDR2 SVGAGI. V was clipped by 2 bases and J by 4 bases; unmatched bases: 8. The CDR3 contains 16 residues. CDR3 nucleotides: TGTGCCAGCAGTTACATAAGCGGGAGATGGGCAGATACGCAGTATTTT. Amino acid sequence: CASSYISGRWADTQYF.

The CDR3 coding sequence is TGTGCCACTCAGCGGACTAGCGGCACAGATACGCAGTATTTT. It translates to CATQRTSGTDTQYF. The V gene is TRBV24-1, the J gene TRBJ2-3; TRBD2 agrees at 9 bases. The CDR3 is 14 amino acids. The V gene's germline CDR1 is KGHDR and CDR2 SFDVKD. The V segment lost 10 bases and the J segment 1 base; nucleotides outside the gene matches: 5.

The chain combines TRBV10-3 with TRBJ2-1; 10 positions agree with TRBD2. The V gene's germline CDR1 is ENHRY and CDR2 SYGVKD. The CDR3 sequence is 14 residues long. V was pared by 5 bases and J by 5 bases, with 3 bases of the junction left unmatched. CDR3 sequence reads: CAISRTSGNNEQFF. In DNA, the CDR3 is TGTGCCATCAGTAGGACTAGCGGAAACAATGAGCAGTTCTTC.

The gene calls are TRBV19 and TRBJ1-3; D unclear. The CDR3 sequence is 13 residues long. Germline loops: CDR1 LNHDA, CDR2 SQIVND (reference sequence). V lost 7 bases to trimming and J lost 5 bases, with 12 bases between them. The CDR3 loop is CASISLSRNTIYF. CDR3 coding DNA: TGTGCCAGTATAAGCCTCTCAAGAAACACCATATATTTT.

The rearrangement joins TRBV11-2 to TRBJ1-1, with no clear D. From germline, CDR1 is SGHAT and CDR2 FQNNGV. CDR3 length: 13 residues. The germline V and J ends were trimmed by 2 bases and 6 bases, with 10 bases remaining between them. The CDR3 spells CASSLRSGSEAFF. The CDR3 DNA sequence: TGTGCCAGCAGCTTAAGGTCGGGGTCTGAAGCTTTCTTT.

V gene TRBV5-1 combines with J gene TRBJ1-6; maybe TRBD1 (5 bases). The CDR3 length is 17 residues. Deletions cut 3 bases from V and 9 bases from J, with 22 bases between. The germline V gene has CDR1 SGHRS and CDR2 YFSETQ. Here the CDR3 DNA reads TGCGCCAGCAGCTCATTGGGGGGGTCAAGTTTCAGTTCACCCCTCCACTTT. Encoded protein: CASSSLGGSSFSSPLHF.

V and J are TRBV4-1 and TRBJ2-1, with D maybe TRBD2 (6 bases). Deletions cut 0 bases from V and 5 bases from J, with 8 bases between. Per germline, CDR1 MGHRA and CDR2 YSYEKL. The CDR3 is 14 amino acids. The CDR3 DNA is TGCGCCAGCAGCCAAGATCGGGAGAACAATGAGCAGTTCTTC. Protein: CASSQDRENNEQFF.

The chain recombines TRBV4-2 with TRBJ1-2, with 7 bases lining up with TRBD1. Germline V gives CDR1 LGHNA, CDR2 YNFKEQ. This CDR3 contains 14 residues. V lost 0 bases, J lost 7 bases, and 5 bases stayed unmatched. In nucleotides, the CDR3 is TGTGCCAGCAGCCAAGATTTGACAGGGTTTGGCTACACCTTC. It specifies CASSQDLTGFGYTF.

V and J are TRBV10-2 and TRBJ2-5; 9 nucleotides line up with TRBD1. In germline, CDR1 is WSHSY, CDR2 SAAADI. V lost 0 bases to trimming and J lost 2 bases; unmatched junction nucleotides: 4. The CDR3 extends over 16 amino acids. The CDR3 nucleotides read TGCGCCAGCAGTGAGTCGGGACAGGGTCAACAAGAGACCCAGTACTTC. Residues: CASSESGQGQQETQYF.